This T cell receptor beta chain was identified in a study of naive and memory T cell subsets. Overall study results and limits: Naive repertoires, especially CD8, held a few larger clonotypes, possibly memory cells re-expressing CD45RA.

Four subsets defined by CD45RA and CD27 were sorted after CD3, CD4, CD8 and live/dead staining. The CDR3 covers 19 residues. The germline CDR1 and CDR2 sequences are SEHNR and FQNEAQ (reference sequence). This clonotype was picked up a small number of times. Its antigen is not identified. At one end, the junction sequence differs from germline, possibly due to a read error. Both TRBC1 and TRBC2 were covered by a beta constant-region primer of two equimolar oligonucleotides. The ligated cDNA underwent four PCR rounds using SP2 and nested alpha and beta constant-region primers. From the UMI-ligation and nested PCR reads, TCRdb called clonotypes with MiXCR, one entry per CDR3 protein. This sample has approximately 80,000 distinct CDR3 sequences, with around 9% found just once.

This chain uses TRBV7-9 with TRBJ2-1; TRBD2 matches 9 bases. The sequencing sample was made of naive CD8+ T cells from blood. The receptor's source is a human donor in good health. CDR3 coding DNA: TGTGCCAGCACCTTACTCTCGGGGATGGCTAGCGGGATCTACAATGAGCAGTTCTTC. Residues: CASTLLSGMASGIYNEQFF.